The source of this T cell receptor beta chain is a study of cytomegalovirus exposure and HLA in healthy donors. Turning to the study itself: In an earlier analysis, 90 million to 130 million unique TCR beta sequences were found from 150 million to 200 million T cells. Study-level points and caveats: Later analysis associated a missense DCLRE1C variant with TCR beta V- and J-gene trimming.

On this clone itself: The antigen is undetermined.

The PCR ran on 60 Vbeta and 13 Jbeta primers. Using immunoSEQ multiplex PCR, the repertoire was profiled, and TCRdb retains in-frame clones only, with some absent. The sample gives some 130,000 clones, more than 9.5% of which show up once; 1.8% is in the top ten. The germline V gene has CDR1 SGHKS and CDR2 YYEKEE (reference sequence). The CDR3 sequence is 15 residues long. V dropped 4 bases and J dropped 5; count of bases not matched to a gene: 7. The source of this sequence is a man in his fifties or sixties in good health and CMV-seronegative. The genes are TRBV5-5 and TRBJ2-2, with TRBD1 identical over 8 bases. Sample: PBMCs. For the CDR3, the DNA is TGTGCCAGCAGCACGCGACAGGGGAATACCGGGGAGCTGTTTTTT. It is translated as CASSTRQGNTGELFF.